The 12 T cell receptor beta chains listed next were all sequenced from one sample in a study of blood T cell repertoires in COVID-19. Assay: immunoSEQ multiplex PCR; the TCRdb copy retains only in-frame clones and omits some. The sample gives fewer than 300,000 clones, 65% to 90% of which show up once; roughly a sixth is in the top ten. Sequenced sample: PBMCs or T cells enriched from blood (not recorded which). The source of these receptors is a man aged 18 to 30 who had recovered from COVID-19.

The chain is built from TRBV30 and TRBJ2-7, with D possibly being TRBD1 (5 bases). Trimming left V 0 bases short and J 3 bases short, with 6 bases between. From germline, CDR1 is GTSNPN and CDR2 SVGIG (reference sequence). The CDR3 covers 12 residues. The CDR3 sequence: CAWSVDSYEQYF. DNA for the CDR3: TGTGCCTGGAGTGTAGACAGCTACGAGCAGTACTTC.

The chain joins TRBV12-3 or TRBV12-4 to TRBJ2-4; 10 bases are shared with TRBD2. This CDR3 is 13 amino acids long. Trimming removed 8 bases from V and 8 bases from J; junction bases left unmatched: 6. In DNA form, the CDR3 reads TGTGCCAGCGGTCGAACTAGCGGGGACATTCAGTACTTC. Its protein product is CASGRTSGDIQYF.

The gene calls are TRBV30 and TRBJ1-5; D is possibly TRBD1 (6 bases). Germline CDR1 reads GTSNPN; CDR2 reads SVGIG (reference sequence). V lost 8 bases to trimming and J lost 3 bases, with 17 bases between them. The CDR3 has 14 residues. CDR3 nucleotide sequence: TGTGCCAGCTCCGGGACATTCCACAATCAGCCCCAGCATTTT. Translated: CASSGTFHNQPQHF. Drawing the rest from reference TRBV30 and TRBJ1-5, the complete variable domain is SQTIHQWPATLVQPVGSPLSLECTVEGTSNPNLYWYRQAAGRGLQLLFYSVGIGQISSEVPQNLSASRPQDRQFILSSKKLLLSDSGFYLCASSGTFHNQPQHFGDGTRLSIL.

The rearrangement uses TRBV2 and TRBJ2-1, with 7 bases identical to TRBD2. The ends lost 6 bases at V and 6 bases at J; junction bases unmatched: 11. CDR1 is SNHLY, CDR2 FYNNEI, per germline. The CDR3 spans 15 residues. CDR3 amino acids: CASSGDGLVLNEQFF. The CDR3 DNA is TGTGCCAGCAGCGGCGACGGACTAGTTCTCAATGAGCAGTTCTTC.

V usage is TRBV6-6 and J usage is TRBJ2-1, with TRBD1 matching over 9 bases. The CDR3 totals 17 residues. CDR1 and CDR2 from the germline V gene are MNHNY and SVGAGI (reference sequence). The junction had 15 bases not matched to a gene; V was cut back by 5 bases and J by 7 bases. CDR3 residues: CASSRRHKQGARNEQFF. CDR3 coding DNA: TGTGCCAGCAGTCGCCGTCACAAACAGGGGGCGAGGAATGAGCAGTTCTTC.

This chain uses TRBV5-6 with TRBJ1-4; maybe TRBD1 (6 bases). Trimming left V 4 bases short and J 7 bases short, with 11 bases between. The CDR3 extends over 13 amino acids. Germline V CDR1 and CDR2: SGHDT, YYEEEE. The CDR3 loop reads CASSATGIEKLFF. CDR3 DNA sequence: TGTGCCAGCAGCGCCACAGGGATTGAAAAACTGTTTTTT.

The chain has TRBV5-4 and TRBJ2-7; 7 nucleotides line up with TRBD2. In germline, CDR1 is SGHNT, CDR2 YYREEE (reference sequence). V trimming: 4 bases; J trimming: 5 bases; junction bases outside the gene matches: 6. This CDR3 spans 13 amino acids. The CDR3 loop reads CASSRAGIHEQYF. CDR3 sequence (DNA): TGTGCCAGCAGCCGAGCGGGAATCCACGAGCAGTACTTC.

This CDR3 reads CASSPNAGLDEKLFF. The CDR3 DNA follows: TGTGCCAGCAGCCCGAACGCAGGGCTTGATGAAAAACTGTTTTTT. This chain links TRBV3-1 (or the pseudogene TRBV3-2) with TRBJ1-4, with D perhaps matching TRBD1 (5 bases). Trimming took off 4 bases at V and 6 bases at J, with 15 bases between the two ends. Germline V gene data show CDR1 as LGHDT and CDR2 as YNNKEL (reference sequence). The CDR3 spans 15 residues.

Worth noting for this clone: A clone one base away is much larger, so this may be a read error. The V call is TRBV27, the J call TRBJ2-1; TRBD2 aligns across 11 bases. This CDR3 has 16 amino acids. V was clipped by 6 bases and J by 2 bases; unmatched bases: 6. From germline, CDR1 is MNHEY and CDR2 SMNVEV (reference sequence). CDR3 protein: CASSSRLAGTYNEQFF. The CDR3 DNA reads TGTGCCAGCAGCTCCAGACTAGCGGGGACCTACAATGAGCAGTTCTTC.

The chain combines TRBV28 with TRBJ2-2; TRBD2 matches 7 bases. CDR3 size: 15 residues. V was pared by 5 bases and J by 4 bases, with 7 bases of the junction left unmatched. Germline CDR1 is MDHEN and CDR2 is SYDVKM. CDR3 sequence reads: CASSLRLATTGELFF. The CDR3 DNA reads TGTGCCAGCAGTCTGCGACTAGCTACCACCGGGGAGCTGTTTTTT.

This chain links TRBV11-3 with TRBJ2-1; D uncertain. Trimming stripped 1 base from V and 7 bases from J, with 8 bases between. Germline V lookup: CDR1 SGHNT, CDR2 YENEEA. There are 13 residues in the CDR3. CDR3 nucleotides: TGTGCCAGCAGCTTAGGTGTAGAAAATGAGCAGTTCTTC. Protein: CASSLGVENEQFF.

The V gene is TRBV3-1 (or the pseudogene TRBV3-2), the J gene TRBJ2-7; D gene uncertain. Germline assignment: CDR1 LGHDT and CDR2 YNNKEL (reference sequence). The CDR3 sequence is 13 residues long. V was cut by 0 bases and J by 4 bases, with 7 bases left in between. The CDR3 loop is CASSQDQVYEQYF. The CDR3 bases are TGTGCCAGCAGCCAAGATCAGGTTTACGAGCAGTACTTC.